The 25 T cell receptor beta chains in this list originate from one sample, sequenced in a study of T cells after posttransplantation cyclophosphamide. Cyclophosphamide on days +3 and +4 followed busulfan-fludarabine conditioning and a marrow graft. Generated by immunoSEQ multiplex PCR, the TCRdb table keeps only in-frame clones and is missing some. Observed are 2,000 to 2,500 clones, no singletons, with the top ten taking approximately 22%. Sequencing was performed on PBMCs, taken 86 days after allogeneic stem cell transplant with posttransplant cyclophosphamide. Receptors originate from a female patient aged 60 to 70 who received an allogeneic stem cell transplant from a related donor and was CMV-positive. Some of the T cells may derive from the graft donor.

This clone was detected ten times or more. This sequence joins TRBV5-1 and TRBJ2-1; TRBD2 agrees at 9 bases. CDR3 length: 15 residues. V lost 8 bases and J lost 5; bases outside the gene matches: 11. In germline, CDR1 is SGHRS, CDR2 YFSETQ. The CDR3 loop reads CASWRGLAGNNEQFF. CDR3 DNA: TGCGCCAGTTGGAGGGGGCTAGCGGGGAACAATGAGCAGTTCTTC.

This clone rates as medium-sized. The chain recombines TRBV6-4 with TRBJ2-7; TRBD2 agrees at 8 bases. V lost 9 bases, J lost 5 bases, and 9 bases stayed unmatched. The germline CDR1 and CDR2 sequences are MRHNA and SNTAGT. The CDR3 contains 13 residues. The CDR3 DNA sequence: TGTGCCAGAGGACTAGCTATCATCCACGAGCAGTACTTC. Its protein product is CARGLAIIHEQYF.

This clone came up many times. The chain is built from TRBV28 and TRBJ1-5; the match to TRBD1 covers 7 bases. The germline V gene encodes CDR1 MDHEN and CDR2 SYDVKM. Losses at the gene ends were 7 bases for V and 3 bases for J; bases not matched to a gene: 9. CDR3 size: 15 residues. The CDR3 loop is CASIHSGTDNQPQHF. The CDR3 DNA reads as TGTGCCAGCATCCATAGTGGGACAGACAATCAGCCCCAGCATTTT. The full variable domain, completed using reference TRBV28 and TRBJ1-5, is DVKVTQSSRYLVKRTGEKVFLECVQDMDHENMFWYRQDPGLGLRLIYFSYDVKMKEKGDIPEGYSVSREKKERFSLILESASTNQTSMYLCASIHSGTDNQPQHFGDGTRLSIL.

Ten or more counts support this clone. The chain joins TRBV14 to TRBJ2-3; 8 positions agree with TRBD1. V shed 0 bases, J shed 2 bases, and the junction held 25 bases outside the gene matches. The CDR3 runs 23 residues. Looked up from germline, CDR1 is SGHDN and CDR2 is FVKESK. CDR3: CASSQEYSFGWTGSRTSTDTQYF. The CDR3, as DNA: TGTGCCAGCAGCCAAGAGTATTCATTCGGTTGGACAGGGTCCCGCACCTCCACAGATACGCAGTATTTT.

This clone was seen ten or more times. V usage is TRBV5-6 and J usage is TRBJ2-7; possible D gene TRBD1, 5 bases. From germline, CDR1 is SGHDT and CDR2 YYEEEE. Trimming removed 4 bases at V and 1 base at J, with 15 bases between. The CDR3 runs to 15 residues. CDR3 protein: CASSQNRISSYEQYF. Written as DNA, the CDR3 is TGTGCCAGCAGCCAGAACAGGATAAGTTCCTACGAGCAGTACTTC. Full variable domain (missing parts from reference TRBV5-6 and TRBJ2-7): DAGVTQSPTHLIKTRGQQVTLRCSPKSGHDTVSWYQQALGQGPQFIFQYYEEEERQRGNFPDRFSGHQFPNYSSELNVNALLLGDSALYLCASSQNRISSYEQYFGPGTRLTVT.

This clone was detected many times. The rearrangement uses TRBV5-1 and TRBJ2-7, with D possibly being TRBD1 (6 bases). Germline V gene sequence: CDR1 SGHRS, CDR2 YFSETQ. The CDR3 sequence is 14 residues long. The V and J ends lost 4 bases and 1 base respectively, with 12 bases between them. CDR3 protein: CASSGRTDSYEQYF. The CDR3 nucleotides are TGCGCCAGCAGCGGCCGGACAGATTCCTACGAGCAGTACTTC.

In its sample, this clone ranks as medium-sized. J is TRBJ2-7 and V is TRBV7-2, with 13 bases identical to TRBD2. The V gene end was trimmed by 8 bases and the J gene end by 5 bases; junction bases not matched to a gene: 6. Per germline, CDR1 SGHTA and CDR2 FQGNSA. There are 14 residues in the CDR3. For the CDR3, the DNA is TGTGCCAGCGGCAGACTAGCGGGAGGAGACGAGCAGTACTTC. It codes for CASGRLAGGDEQYF.

By sample fraction, this clone is medium-sized. This chain joins TRBV7-2 and TRBJ2-1, with TRBD2 matching over 9 bases. Germline assignment: CDR1 SGHTA and CDR2 FQGNSA. The junction had 6 bases not matched to a gene; V was cut back by 0 bases and J by 9 bases. The CDR3 is 15 residues long. CDR3 sequence: CASSLARGGAGEQFF. The CDR3 DNA is TGTGCCAGCAGCTTAGCGCGCGGGGGGGCCGGTGAGCAGTTCTTC.

This clone was recorded at least ten times. The J gene is TRBJ2-7, the V gene TRBV7-9; tentative D call: TRBD2 (6 bases). Germline V lookup: CDR1 SEHNR, CDR2 FQNEAQ (reference sequence). The CDR3 loop spans 14 amino acids. Between the trimmed V and J ends, which lost 4 bases and 2 bases, there was a span of 12 bases. The CDR3 is CASSSSSVAYEQYF. Here the CDR3 DNA reads TGTGCCAGCAGCTCTTCTAGCGTCGCCTACGAGCAGTACTTC.

This clone is labeled medium-sized. The chain joins TRBV27 to TRBJ2-6; TRBD1 aligns across 9 bases. CDR3 length: 14 residues. Germline CDR1 reads MNHEY; CDR2 reads SMNVEV (reference sequence). Losses at the gene ends were 8 bases for V and 3 bases for J; bases not matched to a gene: 2. The CDR3 loop is CASGDRVGANVLTF. The DNA of the CDR3 is TGTGCCAGCGGGGACAGGGTTGGGGCCAACGTCCTGACTTTC.

This clone rates as medium-sized. This chain uses TRBV28 with TRBJ1-2, with D perhaps matching TRBD1 (6 bases). Trimming removed 1 base at V and 3 bases at J, with 9 bases between. The germline CDR1 and CDR2 sequences are MDHEN and SYDVKM. The CDR3 extends over 14 amino acids. The CDR3 region has the DNA TGTGCCAGCAGTTTATATCGGACAGACTATGGCTACACCTTC. Residues: CASSLYRTDYGYTF.

In this sample, this clone is medium-sized. The chain links TRBV15 to TRBJ1-2; TRBD1 aligns across 8 bases. There are 12 residues in the CDR3. Trimming at V came to 4 bases and at J to 8 bases, leaving 3 bases not matched to a gene. Per the germline V gene, CDR1 is LNHNV and CDR2 is YYDKDF (reference sequence). The CDR3 loop reads CATSTGGGGYTF. CDR3 sequence (DNA): TGTGCCACCAGCACAGGGGGCGGGGGCTACACCTTC.

This clone is deemed medium-sized (0.01 to 0.1%). This chain joins TRBV5-4 and TRBJ2-2; the match to TRBD2 covers 11 bases. Per germline, CDR1 SGHNT and CDR2 YYREEE (reference sequence). V dropped 4 bases and J dropped 2; count of bases not matched to a gene: 10. CDR3 length equals 18 residues. The CDR3 region has the DNA TGTGCCAGCAGCCACGGTGGACTAGCGGGTGGTAACACCGGGGAGCTGTTTTTT. It specifies CASSHGGLAGGNTGELFF.

This clone counts as medium-sized. The chain couples TRBV6-4 to TRBJ1-1, with unresolved D. With 4 bases removed from V and 0 bases from J, the gap between germline ends came to 6 bases. The CDR3 has 13 residues. CDR1 is MRHNA, CDR2 SNTAGT, per germline. This chain's CDR3 is CASSAQVNTEAFF. Here the CDR3 DNA reads TGTGCCAGCAGTGCCCAGGTGAACACTGAAGCTTTCTTT.

This clone occurred many times. CDR3 in DNA: TGTGCCAGCAGTCCGCGGGATTTTCGTCTGGGGACAGATACGCAGTATTTT. This encodes CASSPRDFRLGTDTQYF. This chain connects TRBV27 to TRBJ2-3, with D maybe TRBD2 (6 bases). There are 17 residues in the CDR3. The V and J ends lost 5 bases and 3 bases respectively, with 21 bases between them. Germline lookup yields CDR1 MNHEY and CDR2 SMNVEV (reference sequence).

The table lists this clone with many counts. The J gene is TRBJ2-3, the V gene TRBV28; 9 bases are shared with TRBD2. Germline V lookup: CDR1 MDHEN, CDR2 SYDVKM. CDR3 size: 14 residues. V lost 9 bases and J lost 3; bases outside the gene matches: 7. The CDR3 DNA reads as TGTGCCAGTCCCCCCGCGGGAGGGACAGATACGCAGTATTTT. It translates to CASPPAGGTDTQYF.

Judged by abundance, this clone is medium-sized. V usage is TRBV6-1 and J usage is TRBJ2-3, with 12 bases that match TRBD2. V shed 6 bases, J shed 0 bases, and the junction held 4 bases outside the gene matches. The germline CDR1 and CDR2 sequences are MNHNS and SASEGT. The CDR3 is made up of 16 amino acids. The chain's CDR3 is CASRELAGGSTDTQYF. CDR3 DNA: TGTGCCAGCAGAGAACTAGCGGGAGGTAGCACAGATACGCAGTATTTT.

In this sample, this clone turned up many times. The chain recombines TRBV6-5 with TRBJ2-4, with 7 positions matching TRBD2. V shed 8 bases and J 1 base; nucleotides not matched to a gene: 5. Germline CDR1 and CDR2: MNHEY and SVGAGI. This CDR3 is 14 amino acids long. CDR3 sequence: CASRSGIAKNIQYF. The DNA of the CDR3 is TGTGCCAGCCGAAGCGGGATTGCCAAAAACATTCAGTACTTC.

This clone was recorded many times. CDR3 amino acids: CASRVRTGGNTGELFF. The CDR3 DNA sequence: TGTGCCAGCAGGGTGAGGACAGGGGGGAACACCGGGGAGCTGTTTTTT. This chain connects TRBV5-6 to TRBJ2-2; 10 bases match TRBD1. The V gene end was trimmed by 5 bases and the J gene end by 1 base; junction bases not matched to a gene: 5. Germline values: CDR1 SGHDT, CDR2 YYEEEE. The CDR3 spans 16 residues.

By proportion, this clone is medium-sized (0.01 to 0.1%). J is TRBJ1-1 and V is TRBV6-2 or TRBV6-3; tentatively, D is TRBD1 (5 bases). CDR1 and CDR2 (germline): MNHEY, SVGEGT. The CDR3 covers 18 residues. V was cut by 2 bases and J by 1 base, with 20 bases left in between. The CDR3 spells CASSYLGAVARANTEAFF. In DNA form, the CDR3 reads TGTGCCAGCAGTTACCTCGGTGCGGTGGCCAGGGCGAACACTGAAGCTTTCTTT.

The table lists this clone with many counts. The chain is built from TRBV9 and TRBJ1-5, with TRBD1 matching over 7 bases. Germline values: CDR1 SGDLS, CDR2 YYNGEE. Trimming at V came to 2 bases and at J to 3 bases, leaving 2 bases not matched to a gene. The CDR3 runs to 14 residues. This CDR3 reads CASSVGTDNQPQHF. As DNA, the CDR3 is TGTGCCAGCAGCGTGGGGACAGACAATCAGCCCCAGCATTTT.

This clone occurred many times. The genes are TRBV7-2 and TRBJ1-2; D gene ambiguous. The V and J ends lost 3 bases and 4 bases respectively, with 3 bases between them. The CDR3 spans 11 residues. Germline V gene lookup returns CDR1 SGHTA and CDR2 FQGNSA. The CDR3 sequence is CASSFSYGYTF. The CDR3 DNA reads TGTGCCAGCAGCTTCAGCTATGGCTACACCTTC.

By share of the sample, this clone is medium-sized. V usage is TRBV6-5 and J usage is TRBJ1-4, with D uncertain. This CDR3 has 15 residues. Trimming cost V 3 bases and J 6 bases, with 14 bases left between them. Germline-derived CDR1 and CDR2 are MNHEY and SVGAGI. The CDR3 DNA follows: TGTGCCAGCAGTTATACGTCCAGGCTCCATGAAAAACTGTTTTTT. Amino acids: CASSYTSRLHEKLFF.

Within the sample, this clone is medium-sized. V gene TRBV24-1 combines with J gene TRBJ1-3; TRBD1 might be the D (5 bases). V lost 2 bases and J 0 bases, leaving 19 bases between the germline ends. The CDR3 extends over 19 amino acids. The germline gives CDR1 KGHDR, CDR2 SFDVKD. The CDR3 sequence: CATSDSRGASPYSGNTIYF. The CDR3 DNA reads as TGTGCCACCAGTGATTCCAGAGGGGCATCGCCTTACTCTGGAAACACCATATATTTT.

By its share, this clone is medium-sized. The junction departs from the called germline gene at one end, perhaps through a read error. The chain combines TRBV4-1 with TRBJ2-6; D is undetermined. CDR1 MGHRA and CDR2 YSYEKL come from the germline V gene. The CDR3 sequence is 15 residues long. DNA for the CDR3: TGCACCAGCAGCCAAGCAGGAACCGGGGCCAACGTCCTGACTTTC. Translation gives CTSSQAGTGANVLTF.